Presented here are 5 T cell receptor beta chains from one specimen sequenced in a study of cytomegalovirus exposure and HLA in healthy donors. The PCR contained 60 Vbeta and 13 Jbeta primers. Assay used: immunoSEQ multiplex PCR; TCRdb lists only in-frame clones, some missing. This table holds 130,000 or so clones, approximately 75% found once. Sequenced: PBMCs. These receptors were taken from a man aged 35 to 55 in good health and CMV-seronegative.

The CDR3 loop is CASTTGRVAFF. CDR3 DNA sequence: TGTGCCAGTACTACAGGGCGCGTTGCTTTCTTT. J is TRBJ1-1 and V is TRBV19; possible D gene TRBD1, 6 bases. This CDR3 spans 11 amino acids. V was pared by 7 bases and J by 11 bases, with 14 bases between. Looked up from germline, CDR1 is LNHDA and CDR2 is SQIVND (reference sequence).

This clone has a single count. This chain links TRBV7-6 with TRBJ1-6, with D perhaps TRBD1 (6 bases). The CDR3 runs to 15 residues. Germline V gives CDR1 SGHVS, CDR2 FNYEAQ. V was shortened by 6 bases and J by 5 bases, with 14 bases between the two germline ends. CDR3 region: CASSWANRDNSPLHF. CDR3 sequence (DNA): TGTGCCAGCAGTTGGGCGAACAGGGATAATTCACCCCTCCACTTT. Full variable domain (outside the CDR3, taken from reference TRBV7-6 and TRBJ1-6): GAGVSQSPRYKVTKRGQDVALRCDPISGHVSLYWYRQALGQGPEFLTYFNYEAQQDKSGLPNDRFSAERPEGSISTLTIQRTEQRDSAMYRCASSWANRDNSPLHFGNGTRLTVT.

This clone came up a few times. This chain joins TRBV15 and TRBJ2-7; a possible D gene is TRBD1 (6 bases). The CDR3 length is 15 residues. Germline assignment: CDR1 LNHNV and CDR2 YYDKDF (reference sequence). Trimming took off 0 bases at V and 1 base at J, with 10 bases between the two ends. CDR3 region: CATSRDSRGSYEQYF. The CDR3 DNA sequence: TGTGCCACCAGCAGAGATAGTAGGGGGTCCTACGAGCAGTACTTC.

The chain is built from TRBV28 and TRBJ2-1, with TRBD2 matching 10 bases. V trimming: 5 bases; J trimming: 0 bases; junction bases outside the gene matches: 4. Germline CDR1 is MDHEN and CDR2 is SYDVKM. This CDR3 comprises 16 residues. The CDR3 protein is CASSGASGSSYNEQFF. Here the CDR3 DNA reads TGTGCCAGCAGTGGGGCTAGCGGGAGCTCCTACAATGAGCAGTTCTTC.

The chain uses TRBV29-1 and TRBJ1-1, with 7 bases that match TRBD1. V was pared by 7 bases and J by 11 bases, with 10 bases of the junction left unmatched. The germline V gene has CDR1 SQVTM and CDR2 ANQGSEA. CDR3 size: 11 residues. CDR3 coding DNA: TGCAGCGGGACCTACGACAGGGTGGCTTTCTTT. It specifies CSGTYDRVAFF.